This TCR beta chain was retrieved from a study of cytomegalovirus exposure and HLA in healthy donors. The CDR3 runs to 16 residues. V lost 2 bases to trimming and J lost 4 bases; unmatched junction nucleotides: 6. Germline CDR1 reads SEHNR; CDR2 reads FQNEAQ (reference sequence). Both 60 Vbeta primers and 13 Jbeta primers went into the PCR. TCRdb's table, derived via immunoSEQ multiplex PCR, lists solely in-frame clones and lacks some. The sample has over 100,000 clones, more than 75% seen once. This clonotype was sampled from a woman aged 30 to 39 in good health and CMV-seronegative. Sequencing input: PBMCs. J is TRBJ2-3 and V is TRBV7-9; 10 positions agree with TRBD2. CDR3 loop: CASSLSPLAGADTQYF. CDR3 in DNA: TGTGCCAGCAGCTTATCGCCCCTAGCGGGAGCAGATACGCAGTATTTT.